A selection of T cell receptor beta chains follows, all from one sample in a study of control samples from healthy donors and cancer patients. This table comes from immunoSEQ multiplex PCR, and its TCRdb copy is limited to in-frame clones, with some not included. The sample lists around 230,000 clones; about 93% were seen once. Material for sequencing was blood. The receptor set was obtained from a man aged 45-60 years in good health. Both conserved end residues are part of each CDR3. The order of the fields is clone size, J gene, D gene, CDR3 length, V gene, CDR3 DNA, CDR3 protein. A D gene is named only where the DNA matches it firmly. Rows give clone size only sometimes, using once, few, many, or a class for an expanded clone.

size: NA; J: TRBJ2-7; D: NA; length: 14; V: TRBV21-1; DNA: TGTGCCAGCAGCTCTAAGACTCAAACCTACGAGCAGTACTTC; CDR3: CASSSKTQTYEQYF
size: NA; J: TRBJ1-2; D: TRBD1; length: 17; V: TRBV7-9; DNA: TGTGCCAGCAGCCCATACTCTGGACAGGAACCTTCCTATGGCTACACCTTC; CDR3: CASSPYSGQEPSYGYTF
size: once; J: TRBJ1-2; D: NA; length: 16; V: TRBV6-6; DNA: TGTGCCAGCAGTTACTGGGTTATGGGGGAAAACTATGGCTACACCTTC; CDR3: CASSYWVMGENYGYTF
size: NA; J: TRBJ2-5; D: TRBD1; length: 16; V: TRBV28; DNA: TGTGCCAGCAGGAATACGGACAGGGGGCTGGAAGAGACCCAGTACTTC; CDR3: CASRNTDRGLEETQYF
size: NA; J: TRBJ1-6; D: NA; length: 14; V: TRBV18; DNA: TGTGCCAGCTCACCAAGTCGGACTTATTCACCCCTCCACTTT; CDR3: CASSPSRTYSPLHF
size: NA; J: TRBJ1-1; D: NA; length: 15; V: TRBV7-2; DNA: TGTGCCAGCAGCTCAACAGGGCCTTTGAACACTGAAGCTTTCTTT; CDR3: CASSSTGPLNTEAFF
size: NA; J: TRBJ1-4; D: TRBD1; length: 15; V: TRBV5-1; DNA: TGCGCCAGCAGCCCGGGGACAGGTGAAACTGAAAAACTGTTTTTT; CDR3: CASSPGTGETEKLFF
size: once; J: TRBJ1-1; D: TRBD1; length: 14; V: TRBV5-1; DNA: TGCGCCAGCAGCTCGACAGGGAGGGACACTGAAGCTTTCTTT; CDR3: CASSSTGRDTEAFF
size: NA; J: TRBJ1-5; D: NA; length: 14; V: TRBV28; DNA: TGTGCCAGCAGTACCCCACAGCTCAATCAGCCCCAGCATTTT; CDR3: CASSTPQLNQPQHF
size: NA; J: TRBJ1-5; D: NA; length: 14; V: TRBV3-1/TRBV3-2; DNA: TGTGCCAGCAGTACGGACCTTAGCAATCAGCCCCAGCATTTT; CDR3: CASSTDLSNQPQHF
size: NA; J: TRBJ1-5; D: NA; length: 15; V: TRBV3-1/TRBV3-2; DNA: TGTGCCAGCAGCCCGTACGGAAATAGCAATCAGCCCCAGCATTTT; CDR3: CASSPYGNSNQPQHF
size: NA; J: TRBJ2-1; D: TRBD1; length: 15; V: TRBV7-2; DNA: TGTGCCAGCAGCCCTCGGACACAGGGGGCCAGTGAGCAGTTCTTC; CDR3: CASSPRTQGASEQFF
size: NA; J: TRBJ2-2; D: NA; length: 13; V: TRBV6-5; DNA: TGTGCCAGCAGTCCACAGGACTTCGGGGAGCTGTTTTTT; CDR3: CASSPQDFGELFF
size: NA; J: TRBJ1-4; D: NA; length: 10; V: TRBV2; DNA: TGTGCCAGCGGGGAGGAAAAACTGTTTTTT; CDR3: CASGEEKLFF
size: NA; J: TRBJ1-3; D: NA; length: 15; V: TRBV5-1; DNA: TGCGCCAGCAGCTTGGGGGACACCTCTGGAAACACCATATATTTT; CDR3: CASSLGDTSGNTIYF
size: NA; J: TRBJ1-6; D: NA; length: 14; V: TRBV27; DNA: TGTGCCAGCAGTCTAGATGGGGGGCATTCACCCCTCCACTTT; CDR3: CASSLDGGHSPLHF
size: few; J: TRBJ1-2; D: TRBD1; length: 15; V: TRBV5-1; DNA: TGCGCCAGCAGCTTGGAGGGGACAGGCTCATATGGCTACACCTTC; CDR3: CASSLEGTGSYGYTF
size: NA; J: TRBJ1-5; D: NA; length: 18; V: TRBV5-1; DNA: TGCGCCAGCAGCTTGGATGGGTCAGGCATGGCAAAGGGCCAGCCCCAGCATTTT; CDR3: CASSLDGSGMAKGQPQHF
size: few; J: TRBJ2-1; D: NA; length: 14; V: TRBV5-1; DNA: TGCGCCAGCAGGTTGGGTAGCTCCTACAATGAGCAGTTCTTC; CDR3: CASRLGSSYNEQFF
size: NA; J: TRBJ1-5; D: TRBD1; length: 15; V: TRBV6-2/TRBV6-3; DNA: TGTGCCAGCAGTTACTCCGGGACAGCTAATCAGCCCCAGCATTTT; CDR3: CASSYSGTANQPQHF
size: NA; J: TRBJ1-2; D: TRBD1; length: 15; V: TRBV5-6; DNA: TGTGCCAGCAGCTTGAGGGGACAGGGGGCTTATGGCTACACCTTC; CDR3: CASSLRGQGAYGYTF
size: NA; J: TRBJ1-1; D: NA; length: 13; V: TRBV19; DNA: TGTGCCTCCGTCCCCGGAATGAACACTGAAGCTTTCTTT; CDR3: CASVPGMNTEAFF
size: NA; J: TRBJ1-2; D: TRBD1; length: 14; V: TRBV27; DNA: TGTGCCAGCTCATCTACAGGGGCCCCGGGGGGCTACACCTTC; CDR3: CASSSTGAPGGYTF
size: once; J: TRBJ2-5; D: TRBD2; length: 15; V: TRBV5-5; DNA: TGTGCCAGCAGCTCCGGGACTAGCGACCCGGAGACCCAGTACTTC; CDR3: CASSSGTSDPETQYF
size: NA; J: TRBJ2-3; D: NA; length: 13; V: TRBV9; DNA: TGTGCCAGCAGCGAAATGGTCACAGATACGCAGTATTTT; CDR3: CASSEMVTDTQYF
size: NA; J: TRBJ2-7; D: NA; length: 12; V: TRBV11-2; DNA: TGTGCCAGCAGGGCCTGGGGACGAGAGCAGTACTTC; CDR3: CASRAWGREQYF
size: NA; J: TRBJ1-2; D: NA; length: 15; V: TRBV3-1/TRBV3-2; DNA: TGTGCCAGCAGCCAACCAAGTTATACGGGGGGTGGCTACACCTTC; CDR3: CASSQPSYTGGGYTF
size: NA; J: TRBJ1-1; D: NA; length: 15; V: TRBV7-8; DNA: TGTGCCAGCAGCTTGATGGACGCCATGAACACTGAAGCTTTCTTT; CDR3: CASSLMDAMNTEAFF
size: NA; J: TRBJ2-3; D: NA; length: 12; V: TRBV2; DNA: TGTGCCAGCGGGCAGGGACCAGATACGCAGTATTTT; CDR3: CASGQGPDTQYF